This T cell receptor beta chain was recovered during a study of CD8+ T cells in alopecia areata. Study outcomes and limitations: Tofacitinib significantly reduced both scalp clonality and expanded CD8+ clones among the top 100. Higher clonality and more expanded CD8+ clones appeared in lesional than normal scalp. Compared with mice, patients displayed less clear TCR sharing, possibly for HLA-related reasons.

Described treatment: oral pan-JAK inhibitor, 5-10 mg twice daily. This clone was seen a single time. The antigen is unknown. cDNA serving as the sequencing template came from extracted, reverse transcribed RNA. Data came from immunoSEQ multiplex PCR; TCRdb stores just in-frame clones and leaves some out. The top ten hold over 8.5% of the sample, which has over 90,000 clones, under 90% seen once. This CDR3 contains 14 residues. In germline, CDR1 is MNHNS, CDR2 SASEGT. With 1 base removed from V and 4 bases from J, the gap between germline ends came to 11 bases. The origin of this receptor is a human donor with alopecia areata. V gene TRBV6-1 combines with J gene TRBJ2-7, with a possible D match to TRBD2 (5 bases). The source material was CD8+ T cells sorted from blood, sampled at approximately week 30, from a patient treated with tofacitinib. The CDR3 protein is CASSEGEGSYEQYF. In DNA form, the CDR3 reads TGTGCCAGCAGTGAAGGCGAGGGATCGTACGAGCAGTACTTC.